This TCR beta chain appears in the sequencing data of a study of CD8+ T cells in alopecia areata. Sequencing used cDNA as its template, made by extracting RNA and reverse transcribing it. Produced via immunoSEQ multiplex PCR; TCRdb's table is partial and in-frame only. The sample includes under 130,000 clones, around 60% of them seen just once. The V segment lost 5 bases and the J segment 4 bases; nucleotides outside the gene matches: 6. The CDR3 extends over 14 amino acids. Germline lookup yields CDR1 SNHLY and CDR2 FYNNEI. Comment on this clone: No antigen is known for it.

The study, taken as a whole, reports: With patients, TCR sharing proved less clear than in mice, a difference possibly related to HLA.

The source is a human donor in good health. The gene calls are TRBV2 and TRBJ2-7; 9 positions match TRBD1. Sample: CD4+ T cells sorted from blood. The CDR3 region has the DNA TGTGCCAGCAGTCCCAGGACAGGGGAGTACGAGCAGTACTTC. As protein: CASSPRTGEYEQYF.